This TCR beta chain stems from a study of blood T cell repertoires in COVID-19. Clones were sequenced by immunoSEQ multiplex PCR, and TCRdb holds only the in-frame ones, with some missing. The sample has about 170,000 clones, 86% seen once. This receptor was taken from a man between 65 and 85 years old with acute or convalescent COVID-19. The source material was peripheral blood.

The DNA for the CDR3 is TGTGCCAGCAGCTTAGCATCCCTGAACACTGAAGCTTTCTTT. Translation: CASSLASLNTEAFF. This rearrangement joins TRBV11-2 to TRBJ1-1; the D is unclear. V was pared by 1 base and J by 0 bases, with 6 bases between. This CDR3 has 14 amino acids. The germline CDR1 and CDR2 sequences are SGHAT and FQNNGV. Full variable domain (rest looked up from reference TRBV11-2 and TRBJ1-1): EAGVAQSPRYKIIEKRQSVAFWCNPISGHATLYWYQQILGQGPKLLIQFQNNGVVDDSQLPKDRFSAERLKGVDSTLKIQPAKLEDSAVYLCASSLASLNTEAFFGQGTRLTVV.